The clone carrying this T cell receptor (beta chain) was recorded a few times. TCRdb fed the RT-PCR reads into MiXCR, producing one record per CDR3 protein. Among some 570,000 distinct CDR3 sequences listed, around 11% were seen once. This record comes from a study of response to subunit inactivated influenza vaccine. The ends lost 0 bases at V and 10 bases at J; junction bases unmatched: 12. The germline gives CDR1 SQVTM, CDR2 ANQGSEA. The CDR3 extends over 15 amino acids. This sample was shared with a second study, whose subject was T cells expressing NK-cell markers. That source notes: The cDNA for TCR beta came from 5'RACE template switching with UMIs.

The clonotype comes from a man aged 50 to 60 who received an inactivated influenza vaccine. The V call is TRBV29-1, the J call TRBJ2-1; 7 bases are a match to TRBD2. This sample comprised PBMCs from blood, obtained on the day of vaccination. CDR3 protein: CSVEDLAGAPMEQFF. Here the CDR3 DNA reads TGCAGCGTTGAAGATCTTGCGGGAGCGCCCATGGAGCAGTTCTTC.